This T cell receptor (beta chain) was recovered during a study of blood T cell repertoires in COVID-19 (dated by TCRdb to 2020 to 2022). About the study as a whole: Samples covering the acute and convalescent phases of COVID-19 were provided by collaborators in the United States, Italy and Spain. The material from the prospective study consisted of cDNA or gDNA derived from T cells, B-cell-depleted T cells, or PBMCs. Subjects who had been exposed to COVID-19, were actively infected with it, or had recovered from it provided the deeply sampled blood TCRbeta repertoires that made up the dataset. A freely available public database, intended as a resource for researchers studying the immune response to SARS-CoV-2, is where the repertoires were released. Samples came from the ongoing ImmuneRACE study (first 160 participants) plus 1,254 subjects from 6 global collaborators. Sample metadata almost always included a de-identified subject ID, COVID-19 status, age in years and sex. HLA class I and class II types, where available, came from metadata supplied by the sample provider rather than from assay-based typing.

A remark on this clone: Its antigen is still unknown. No much larger clonotype is one base removed from it; base qualities were not supplied.

Trimming removed 4 bases from V and 2 bases from J, leaving 15 bases between the germline ends. Taken from cysteine to phenylalanine, the CDR3 has 15 residues. Only the CDR3 DNA stays, 45 bases, in frame from base 1. The germline V gene provides CDR1 SGDLS and CDR2 YYNGEE. What the study reported, not specific to this receptor: How much clinical and demographic metadata was included differed by source and by participant, and the metadata was provided uncurated.

One collaborating source in Seattle enrolled patients while the patients were actively infected and followed the patients over time throughout the course of disease. Collaborating institutions collected whole blood in K2EDTA tubes following their own protocols. For TCRbeta analysis, collaborators shipped samples as frozen whole blood, isolated PBMCs, or DNA extracted from either of those sample types. TCRbeta CDR3 regions were amplified from genomic DNA by means of the immunoSEQ Assay, a bias-controlled multiplex PCR. Regarding the original processing steps: Nucleated cell counts per sample were estimated from amplification of reference gene primers within the assay. To quantify the absolute abundance of each unique TCRbeta CDR3 rearrangement, sequence reads were collapsed and filtered. For each sample, productive Simpson clonality was calculated by taking the square root of Simpson's diversity index across productive rearrangements. TCRdb retrieved this table from immuneACCESS and kept in-frame rearrangements only. Not all clones are present; in checked studies, unresolved V genes account for under half, and no reason is known for the remainder. V and J calls and clone size follow that table, whereas D and trimming were derived from the DNA. This sample lists 160,000 or so clones; approximately 93% were detected once. The ten largest clonotypes hold roughly 2% of the sample.

The TCR originated in a woman aged 60-75 years with COVID-19, enrolled during active disease. Material: peripheral blood. This chain is built from TRBV9 and TRBJ1-2, with an unclear D gene assignment. The DNA sequence follows: TGTGCCAGCAGCCCCGCGGTAGGCCCGAACTATGGCTACACCTTC. Its protein reads: CASSPAVGPNYGYTF.